The T cell receptor beta chain described here comes from a study of blood T cell repertoires in COVID-19. Trimming took 4 bases from V and 0 from J, leaving 9 bases between them. Germline CDR1 reads MGHDK; CDR2 reads SYGVNS. This CDR3 comprises 14 residues. Assay: immunoSEQ multiplex PCR; the TCRdb copy retains only in-frame clones and omits some. This repertoire shows approximately 360,000 clones, 70% to 90% found once; its top ten account for 0.95% to 1.5%. This sequence was found in a man in his forties or fifties with acute or convalescent COVID-19. The sample taken for sequencing was peripheral blood. The chain joins TRBV25-1 to TRBJ1-2; the D is unclear. The CDR3 sequence: CASSVGRSNYGYTF. CDR3 bases: TGTGCCAGCAGTGTAGGGAGATCTAACTATGGCTACACCTTC.